The 12 T cell receptor beta chains in this list originate from one sample, sequenced in a study of tumor-infiltrating lymphocytes in primary liver carcinoma. Blood RNA came from unsorted whole blood; germline DNA was also extracted. Production of TCR beta cDNA used around 0.45 ug total RNA together with a constant-region primer. For TCR beta, libraries were produced by three nested multiplex PCR rounds using slightly modified ARM-PCR. PCR rounds one and two used TRBV1-TRBV30 forward primers with a C-beta reverse primer for around 11 cycles each. TCRdb ran MiXCR on the multiplex PCR reads and lists one entry per CDR3 protein. The table lists about 210,000 distinct CDR3 sequences, roughly two thirds of them singletons, with roughly 7% in the top ten. Source material: peripheral blood. These TCRs come from a woman aged 55-70 years with primary liver carcinoma and hepatitis B virus infection.

Worth noting for this clonotype: Sequence at one end of the junction differs from germline and may be a read error. CDR3 sequence reads: CACRNTRIAEAFF. CDR3 in DNA: TGCGCCTGCAGAAACACCCGAATCGCTGAAGCTTTCTTT. The J gene is TRBJ1-1, the V gene TRBV12-3 or TRBV12-4; D uncertain. The CDR3 has 13 residues.

The chain has TRBV28 and TRBJ1-1; D is undetermined. The CDR3 is made up of 17 amino acids. V lost 4 bases, J lost 0 bases, and 18 bases lay in between. Germline V gene data show CDR1 as MDHEN and CDR2 as SYDVKM. The CDR3 reads CASSSRPHSRMNTEAFF. CDR3 nucleotide sequence: TGTGCCAGCAGTTCCCGACCACACAGTCGCATGAACACTGAAGCTTTCTTT.

This clonotype has a count of ten or more. V and J are TRBV11-2 and TRBJ1-3, with 10 nucleotides matching TRBD1. Trimming took 1 base from V and 2 from J; bases not matched to a gene: 2. The CDR3 covers 16 residues. Per the germline V gene, CDR1 is SGHAT and CDR2 is FQNNGV. The CDR3 spells CASSLVGTGAGNTIYF. The CDR3 coding sequence is TGTGCCAGCAGCTTAGTTGGGACAGGGGCTGGAAACACCATATATTTT.

Comment on this clonotype: Since the CDR3 does not end with the conserved phenylalanine or tryptophan, this likely comes from a read error. The chain has TRBV12-5 and TRBJ1-1; the D gene is possibly TRBD1 (5 bases). Germline V lookup: CDR1 LGHNT, CDR2 FRNRAP. The CDR3 spans 16 residues. Trimming removed 2 bases from V and 8 bases from J, with 21 bases in between. The CDR3 nucleotides read TGTGCTAGTGGTTTGAACCTAGGACATGGGGCATCGGAAGCTTTCCTT. Amino acids: CASGLNLGHGASEAFL.

To note about this clonotype: The junction departs from the called germline gene at one end, perhaps through a read error. This chain connects TRBV28 to TRBJ1-6; 11 bases line up with TRBD1. The CDR3 length is 13 residues. CDR1 MDHEN and CDR2 SYDVKM come from the germline V gene. The CDR3 reads CASSWDRGSLLHF. DNA of the CDR3: TGTGCCAGCAGTTGGGACAGGGGGTCACTCCTCCACTTT. The full variable domain, completed using reference TRBV28 and TRBJ1-6, is DVKVTQSSRYLVKRTGEKVFLECVQDMDHENMFWYRQDPGLGLRLIYFSYDVKMKEKGDIPEGYSVSREKKERFSLILESASTNQTSMYLCASSWDRGSLLHFGNGTRLTVT.

This rearrangement joins TRBV28 to TRBJ2-7; 9 bases match TRBD2. This CDR3 contains 14 residues. Looked up from germline, CDR1 is MDHEN and CDR2 is SYDVKM. V lost 5 bases to trimming and J lost 6 bases; unmatched junction nucleotides: 8. The CDR3: CASSRASGIREQYF. The CDR3 nucleotides read TGTGCCAGCAGTAGAGCTAGCGGGATTCGCGAGCAGTACTTC.

This clonotype has only one observation. A much larger clone lies one base from this, so it may be a read error. The rearrangement uses TRBV4-1 and TRBJ1-2; no clear D. The germline V gene has CDR1 MGHRA and CDR2 YSYEKL. The CDR3 covers 15 residues. V was clipped by 1 base and J by 4 bases, with 13 bases between them. The CDR3 DNA is TGCGCCAGCAGCCAAGGAGGGATAGGGAGCTATGGCTACACCTTC. Translating it yields CASSQGGIGSYGYTF.

This clonotype was recorded once. An end of the junction differs from the germline gene, which may be a read error. The chain links TRBV6-2 or TRBV6-3 to TRBJ1-1; maybe TRBD1 (5 bases). The CDR3 runs to 13 residues. The germline CDR1 and CDR2 sequences are MNHEY and SVGEGT. CDR3 nucleotide sequence: TGTGCCAGCAGTCTCCGGGACGACACCGAAGCTCTCTTT. It yields the protein CASSLRDDTEALF.

Concerning this clonotype itself: At one boundary the junction diverges from the germline segment, which might be a read error. V gene TRBV11-2 combines with J gene TRBJ2-5; 8 bases line up with TRBD2. The germline CDR1 and CDR2 sequences are SGHAT and FQNNGV. CDR3 size: 13 residues. The CDR3 spells CASSLNRGGTQYF. The DNA for the CDR3 is TGTGCCAGCAGCTTAAACCGGGGGGGGACCCAATACTTC.

This clonotype was recorded many times. The chain recombines TRBV4-1 with TRBJ2-3, with TRBD1 matching 12 bases. The V gene's germline CDR1 is MGHRA and CDR2 YSYEKL. V shed 4 bases, J shed 6 bases, and the junction held 5 bases outside the gene matches. The CDR3 loop spans 15 amino acids. CDR3 nucleotides: TGCGCCAGCAGCCGGGGACAGGGGGCGTCGGATACGCAGTATTTT. Amino acid sequence: CASSRGQGASDTQYF.

This clonotype came up many times. The rearrangement uses TRBV12-3 or TRBV12-4 and TRBJ1-1; 9 nucleotides agree with TRBD1. The CDR3 loop spans 14 amino acids. V shed 7 bases, J shed 7 bases, and the junction held 10 bases outside the gene matches. CDR3 in amino acids: CASKNTGGFGEAFF. The CDR3 region has the DNA TGTGCCAGCAAGAATACAGGGGGCTTTGGTGAAGCTTTCTTT.

This clonotype turned up a few times. The genes are TRBV7-8 and TRBJ2-7, with TRBD2 identical over 7 bases. J lost 0 bases, V lost 2 bases, and 7 bases had no gene match. CDR1 and CDR2 from the germline V gene are SGHVS and FQNEAQ. This CDR3 is built from 16 residues. The DNA for the CDR3 is TGTGCCAGCAGCTTAAGGTTAAGCGGGATCTCCTACGAGCAGTACTTC. Its translation is CASSLRLSGISYEQYF.